What follows describes a single TCR beta chain. Its antigen remains unidentified. The related graft donor's blood sample was taken on the day of bone marrow donation. The CDR3 covers 16 residues. Germline lookup yields CDR1 SGHAT and CDR2 FQNNGV. Trimming left V 2 bases short and J 0 bases short, with 11 bases between. This table comes from immunoSEQ multiplex PCR, and its TCRdb copy is limited to in-frame clones, with some not included. Seen here are just over 65,000 clones, over 85% observed once, and the top ten hold approximately 2.7%. This specimen comes from a study of T cells after posttransplantation cyclophosphamide. Study-wide findings and caveats: After PTCy, TRB diversity resembled that of CNI/methotrexate controls.

The clonotype comes from a woman between 25 and 40 years old in good health and a related stem cell transplant donor. The V gene is TRBV11-2, the J gene TRBJ1-3; D not resolved. The specimen sequenced was PBMCs. The CDR3 DNA is TGTGCCAGCAGCTTACTCACGCCGAGCTCTGGAAACACCATATATTTT. Its protein is CASSLLTPSSGNTIYF.